This entry concerns a single T cell receptor (beta chain). The sample originates from a study of T cell changes during pregnancy in multiple sclerosis. The germline V gene encodes CDR1 SQVTM and CDR2 ANQGSEA. V lost 2 bases and J 2 bases, leaving 16 bases between the germline ends. The CDR3 is 15 amino acids. Assay used: immunoSEQ multiplex PCR; TCRdb lists only in-frame clones, some missing. The sample yields roughly 77,000 clones, 80% to 95% seen once. This chain links TRBV29-1 with TRBJ2-7, with a possible D match to TRBD1 (6 bases). The TCR comes from a female donor with multiple sclerosis, enrolled in a pregnancy study. This sample comprised peripheral blood, obtained in the second trimester of pregnancy. CDR3 residues: CSVENPADSPYEQYF. DNA for the CDR3: TGCAGCGTTGAAAATCCCGCGGACAGTCCCTACGAGCAGTACTTC.